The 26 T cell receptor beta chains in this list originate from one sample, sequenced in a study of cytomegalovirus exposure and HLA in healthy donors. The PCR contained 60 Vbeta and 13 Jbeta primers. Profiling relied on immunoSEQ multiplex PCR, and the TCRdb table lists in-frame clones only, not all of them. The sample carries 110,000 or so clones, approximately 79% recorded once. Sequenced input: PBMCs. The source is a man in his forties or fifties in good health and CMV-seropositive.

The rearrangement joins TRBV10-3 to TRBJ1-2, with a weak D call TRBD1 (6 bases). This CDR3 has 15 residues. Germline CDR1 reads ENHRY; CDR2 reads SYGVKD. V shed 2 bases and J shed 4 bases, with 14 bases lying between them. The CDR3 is CAISEPGHTIYGYTF. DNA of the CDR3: TGTGCCATCAGTGAGCCGGGACACACTATCTATGGCTACACCTTC.

The DNA for the CDR3 is TGTGCCAGCAGACAACAGGGCCACCAAGAGACCCAGTACTTC. Protein sequence: CASRQQGHQETQYF. The chain has TRBV2 and TRBJ2-5; a weak D match, TRBD1 (6 bases). There are 14 residues in the CDR3. Trimming removed 6 bases at V and 0 bases at J, with 11 bases between. CDR1 and CDR2 from the germline V gene are SNHLY and FYNNEI.

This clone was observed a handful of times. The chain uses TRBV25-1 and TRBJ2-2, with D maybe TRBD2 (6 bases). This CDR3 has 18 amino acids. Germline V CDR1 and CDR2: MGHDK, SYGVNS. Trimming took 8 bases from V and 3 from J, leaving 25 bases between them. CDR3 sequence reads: CASSTADAAGLDTGELFF. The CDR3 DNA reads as TGTGCCAGCTCAACCGCCGATGCGGCGGGACTGGACACCGGGGAGCTGTTTTTT.

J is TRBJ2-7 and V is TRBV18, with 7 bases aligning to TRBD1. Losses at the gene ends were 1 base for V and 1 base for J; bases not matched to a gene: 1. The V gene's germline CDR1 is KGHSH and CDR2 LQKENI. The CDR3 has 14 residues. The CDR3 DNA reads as TGTGCCAGCTCACCACGGGACAGTTCCTACGAGCAGTACTTC. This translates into CASSPRDSSYEQYF.

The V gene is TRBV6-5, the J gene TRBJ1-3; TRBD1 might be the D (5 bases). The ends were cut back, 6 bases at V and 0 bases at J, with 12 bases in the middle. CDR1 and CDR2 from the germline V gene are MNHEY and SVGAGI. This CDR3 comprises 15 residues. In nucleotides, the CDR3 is TGTGCCAGCAGCCCGGGACTCCCCTCTGGAAACACCATATATTTT. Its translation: CASSPGLPSGNTIYF.

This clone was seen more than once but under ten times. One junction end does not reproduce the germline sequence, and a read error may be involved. The DNA for the CDR3 is TGTGCCAGCAGCTGGACTAGCGTGCAAGAGGCCCAGTACTTC. Translated, it gives CASSWTSVQEAQYF. V usage is TRBV11-2 and J usage is TRBJ2-5; 9 bases are a match to TRBD2. Germline V gene data show CDR1 as SGHAT and CDR2 as FQNNGV. This CDR3 contains 14 residues.

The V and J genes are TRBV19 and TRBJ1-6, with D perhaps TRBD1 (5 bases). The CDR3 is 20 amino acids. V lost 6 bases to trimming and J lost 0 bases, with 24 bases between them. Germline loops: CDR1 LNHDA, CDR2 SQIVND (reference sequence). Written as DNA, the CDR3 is TGTGCCAGTAGCTTATTAACCGGAGGGGCGCGGGGCTCCTATAATTCACCCCTCCACTTT. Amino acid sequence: CASSLLTGGARGSYNSPLHF.

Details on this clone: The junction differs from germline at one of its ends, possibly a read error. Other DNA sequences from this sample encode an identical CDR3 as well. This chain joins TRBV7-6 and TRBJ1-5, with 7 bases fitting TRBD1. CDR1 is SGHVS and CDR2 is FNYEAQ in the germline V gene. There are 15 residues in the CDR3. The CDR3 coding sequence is TGCGCCAGCAGCTTAGCCGGGACAGATAATCAGCCCCAGCATTTT. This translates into CASSLAGTDNQPQHF.

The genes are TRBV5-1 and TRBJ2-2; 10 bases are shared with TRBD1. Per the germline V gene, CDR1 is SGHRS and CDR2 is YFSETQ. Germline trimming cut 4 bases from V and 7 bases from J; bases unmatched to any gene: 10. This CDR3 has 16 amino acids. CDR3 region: CASSPRGGQGNGELFF. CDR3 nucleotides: TGCGCCAGCAGCCCCCGAGGGGGACAGGGGAACGGGGAGCTGTTTTTT.

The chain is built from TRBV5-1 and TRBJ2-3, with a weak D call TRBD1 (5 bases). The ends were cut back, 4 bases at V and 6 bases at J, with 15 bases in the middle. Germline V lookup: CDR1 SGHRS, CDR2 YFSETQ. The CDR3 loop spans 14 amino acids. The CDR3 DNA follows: TGCGCCAGCAGCGAGACAGCCCAAATGGATACGCAGTATTTT. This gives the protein CASSETAQMDTQYF. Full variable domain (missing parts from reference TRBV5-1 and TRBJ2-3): KAGVTQTPRYLIKTRGQQVTLSCSPISGHRSVSWYQQTPGQGLQFLFEYFSETQRNKGNFPGRFSGRQFSNSRSEMNVSTLELGDSALYLCASSETAQMDTQYFGPGTRLTVL.

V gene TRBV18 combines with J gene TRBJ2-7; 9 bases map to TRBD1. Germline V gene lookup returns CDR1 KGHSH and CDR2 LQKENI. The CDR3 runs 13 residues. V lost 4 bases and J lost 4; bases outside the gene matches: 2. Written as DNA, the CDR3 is TGTGCCAGCTCACACGGACAGGGGTACGAGCAGTACTTC. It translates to CASSHGQGYEQYF.

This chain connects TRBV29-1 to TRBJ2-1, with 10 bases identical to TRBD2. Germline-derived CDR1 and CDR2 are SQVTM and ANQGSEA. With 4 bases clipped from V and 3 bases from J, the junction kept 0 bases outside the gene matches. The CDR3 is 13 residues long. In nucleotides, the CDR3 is TGCAGCGTTGGGACTAGCGGCTACAATGAGCAGTTCTTC. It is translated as CSVGTSGYNEQFF.

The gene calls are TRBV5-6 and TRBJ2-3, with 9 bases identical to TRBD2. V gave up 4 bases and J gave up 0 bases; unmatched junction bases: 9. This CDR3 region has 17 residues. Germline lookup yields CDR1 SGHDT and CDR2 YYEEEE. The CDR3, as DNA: TGTGCCAGCAGCCCCTGGGGACTAGCCTTTAGCACAGATACGCAGTATTTT. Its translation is CASSPWGLAFSTDTQYF.

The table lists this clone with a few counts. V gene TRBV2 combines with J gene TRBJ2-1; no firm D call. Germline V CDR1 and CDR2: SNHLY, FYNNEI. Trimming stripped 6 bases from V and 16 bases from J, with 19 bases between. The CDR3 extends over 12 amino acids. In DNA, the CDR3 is TGTGCCAGCAGCTCCCTGACATTCCTCCCTTTCTTC. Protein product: CASSSLTFLPFF.

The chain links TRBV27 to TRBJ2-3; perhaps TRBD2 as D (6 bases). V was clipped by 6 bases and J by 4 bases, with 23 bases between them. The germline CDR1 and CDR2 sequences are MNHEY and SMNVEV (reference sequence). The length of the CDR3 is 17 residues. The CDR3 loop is CASSPMGGAFYPDTQYF. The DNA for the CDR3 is TGTGCCAGCAGCCCCATGGGGGGAGCGTTTTACCCAGATACGCAGTATTTT.

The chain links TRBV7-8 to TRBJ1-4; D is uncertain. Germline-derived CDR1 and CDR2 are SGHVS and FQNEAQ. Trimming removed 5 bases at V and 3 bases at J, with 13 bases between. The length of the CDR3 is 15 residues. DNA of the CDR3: TGTGCCAGCAGCCTTTTTTTGGAGGCTAATGAAAAACTGTTTTTT. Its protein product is CASSLFLEANEKLFF.

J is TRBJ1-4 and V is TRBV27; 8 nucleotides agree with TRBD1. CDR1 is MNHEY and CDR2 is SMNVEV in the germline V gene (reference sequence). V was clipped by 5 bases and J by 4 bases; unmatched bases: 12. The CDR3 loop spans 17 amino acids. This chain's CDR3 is CASSPLLPTGVNEKLFF. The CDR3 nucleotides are TGTGCCAGCAGTCCGCTTCTCCCGACAGGGGTTAATGAAAAACTGTTTTTT.

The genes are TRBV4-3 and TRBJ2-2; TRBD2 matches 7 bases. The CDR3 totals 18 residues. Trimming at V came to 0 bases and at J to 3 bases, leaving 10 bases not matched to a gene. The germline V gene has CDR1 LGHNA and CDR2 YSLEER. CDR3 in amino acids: CASSQDYSGDTYTGELFF. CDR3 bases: TGCGCCAGCAGCCAAGATTACAGCGGGGATACCTACACCGGGGAGCTGTTTTTT.

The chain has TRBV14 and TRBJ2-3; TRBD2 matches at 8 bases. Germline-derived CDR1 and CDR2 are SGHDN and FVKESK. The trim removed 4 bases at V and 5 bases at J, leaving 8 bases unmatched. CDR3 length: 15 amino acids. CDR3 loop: CASSPVSGVGDTQYF. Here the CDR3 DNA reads TGTGCCAGCAGCCCCGTTAGCGGGGTTGGAGATACGCAGTATTTT.

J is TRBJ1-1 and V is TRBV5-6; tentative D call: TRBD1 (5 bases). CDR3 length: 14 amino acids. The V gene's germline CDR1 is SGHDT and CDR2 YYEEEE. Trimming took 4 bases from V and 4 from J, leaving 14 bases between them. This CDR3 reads CASSPRRGFTEAFF. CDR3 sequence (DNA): TGTGCCAGCAGCCCCCGGCGGGGGTTCACTGAAGCTTTCTTT.

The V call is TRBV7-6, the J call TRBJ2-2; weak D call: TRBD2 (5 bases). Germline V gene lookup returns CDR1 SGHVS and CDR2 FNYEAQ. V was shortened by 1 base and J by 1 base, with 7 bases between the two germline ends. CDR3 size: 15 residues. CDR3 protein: CASSLGTLNTGELFF. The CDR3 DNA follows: TGTGCCAGCAGCTTAGGGACTCTGAACACCGGGGAGCTGTTTTTT.

CDR3 loop: CASSAGTGKPSYNEQFF. The CDR3 bases are TGTGCCAGCAGCGCAGGGACAGGGAAACCATCGTACAATGAGCAGTTCTTC. The chain combines TRBV7-6 with TRBJ2-1; 9 bases match TRBD1. Germline V gives CDR1 SGHVS, CDR2 FNYEAQ. The CDR3 has 17 amino acids. J lost 4 bases, V lost 5 bases, and 12 bases had no gene match.

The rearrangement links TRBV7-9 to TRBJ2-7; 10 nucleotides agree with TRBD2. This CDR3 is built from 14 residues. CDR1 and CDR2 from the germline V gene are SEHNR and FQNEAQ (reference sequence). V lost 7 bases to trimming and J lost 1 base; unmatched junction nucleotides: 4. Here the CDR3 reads CASTPSGGSYEQYF. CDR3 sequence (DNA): TGTGCCAGCACCCCTAGCGGGGGTTCCTACGAGCAGTACTTC.

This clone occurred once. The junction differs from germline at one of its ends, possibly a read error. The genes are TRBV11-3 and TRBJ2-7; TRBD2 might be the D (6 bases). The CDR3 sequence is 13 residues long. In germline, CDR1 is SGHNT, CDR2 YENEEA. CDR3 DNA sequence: TGTGCCGGCAGCTTACATGGGGGGTACGAGCAGTACTTC. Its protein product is CAGSLHGGYEQYF.

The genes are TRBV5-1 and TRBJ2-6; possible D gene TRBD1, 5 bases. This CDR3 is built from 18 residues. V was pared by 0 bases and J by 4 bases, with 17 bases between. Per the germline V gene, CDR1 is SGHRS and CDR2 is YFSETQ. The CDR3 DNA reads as TGCGCCAGCAGCTTGGTGCTTATTGAAGGGGCGGGGGCCAACGTCCTGACTTTC. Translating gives CASSLVLIEGAGANVLTF.

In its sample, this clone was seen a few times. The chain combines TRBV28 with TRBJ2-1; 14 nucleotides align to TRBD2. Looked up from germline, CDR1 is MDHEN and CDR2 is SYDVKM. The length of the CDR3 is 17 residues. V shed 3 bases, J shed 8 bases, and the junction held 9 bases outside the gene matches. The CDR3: CASSFIGTSGSGDEQFF. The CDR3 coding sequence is TGTGCCAGCAGTTTTATAGGGACTAGCGGGAGTGGGGATGAGCAGTTCTTC.